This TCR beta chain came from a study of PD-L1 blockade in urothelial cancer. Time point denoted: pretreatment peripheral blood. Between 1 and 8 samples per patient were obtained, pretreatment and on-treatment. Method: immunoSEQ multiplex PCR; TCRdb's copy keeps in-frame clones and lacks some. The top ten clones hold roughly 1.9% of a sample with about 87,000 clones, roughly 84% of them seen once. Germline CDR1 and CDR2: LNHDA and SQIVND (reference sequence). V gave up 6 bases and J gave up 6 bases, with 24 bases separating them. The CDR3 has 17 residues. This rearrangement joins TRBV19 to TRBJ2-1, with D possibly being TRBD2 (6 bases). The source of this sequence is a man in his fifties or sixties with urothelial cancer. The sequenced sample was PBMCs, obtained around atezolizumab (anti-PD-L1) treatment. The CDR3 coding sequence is TGTGCCAGTAGGAGAACGGGACTCCAGCGGGTTTTCAATGAGCAGTTCTTC. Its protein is CASRRTGLQRVFNEQFF.